The following is a T cell receptor (beta chain) sequence with its context. Its antigen is not known. The data are from a study of post-analysis software for immune sequencing data. Study details: Both relapsing-remitting and secondary progressive multiple sclerosis featured among the disease courses, as did progressive-relapsing multiple sclerosis. The study's findings and limits: The five TRBV segments detected at higher frequency in patients than in controls included TRBV5-6, TRBV5-1 and TRBV20-1. Normalized Chao1 diversity in multiple sclerosis patients fell significantly below that of controls. Batch-mates among the samples co-clustered strongly by F measure.

TCR beta cDNA libraries included unique molecular identifiers. The authors obtained roughly 500,000 cDNA molecules from around 0.96 to 9.9 million T cells. TCRdb processed the PCR reads anew with MiXCR; each CDR3 protein has one entry. The sample records some 890,000 distinct CDR3 sequences, roughly 50% being singletons. CDR1 is SGHRS, CDR2 YFSETQ, per germline. The CDR3 loop spans 15 amino acids. The J segment lost 6 bases and the V segment lost 2 bases, leaving 6 bases of the junction unmatched. This clonotype originated in a girl between 10 and 17 years old with multiple sclerosis. The chain joins TRBV5-1 to TRBJ2-1, with TRBD2 identical over 9 bases. Sequencing was carried out using blood. The CDR3 DNA is TGCGCCAGCAGCTTCGTAGCGGGAGTGATCAATGAGCAGTTCTTC. Its protein product is CASSFVAGVINEQFF.